The subject of this entry is one T cell receptor (beta chain). Its antigen is still unknown. This record comes from a study of blood T cells in healthy people across ages. Next came a second PCR, run for about 6 to 11 cycles, which used a sample-barcoded 5' primer along with a J-beta primer mix. TCRdb ran MiXCR on the 5' RACE reads and lists one entry per CDR3 protein. Of some 320,000 distinct CDR3 sequences in the sample, less than 30% are singletons; the top ten hold 25% to 30%. The study, taken as a whole, reports: There was no known CMV status for donors, so expanded clonotype changes were possibly confounded.

Per germline, CDR1 LGHNA and CDR2 YNFKEQ. The CDR3 runs to 15 residues. V lost 1 base to trimming and J lost 0 bases, with 9 bases between them. The sequencing input was blood. This receptor was taken from a woman in her seventies in good health. The rearrangement links TRBV4-2 to TRBJ2-5, with D possibly being TRBD1 (5 bases). CDR3 in DNA: TGTGCCAGCAGCCAAGGACAGAGCTACCAAGAGACCCAGTACTTC. It specifies CASSQGQSYQETQYF.